These 26 T cell receptor beta chains were all obtained from the same sample, sequenced in a study of shared clonotypes between healthy human individuals (dated by TCRdb to 2019 to 2021). The library was obtained by the immunoSEQ multiplex PCR assay. Here the immuneACCESS table is served through TCRdb, limited to in-frame sequences with V and J called. Missing clones are a known gap in these copies; in checked studies unresolved V genes cover under half, and the rest lacks a known reason. In this sample the table shows about 690,000 clones, 90% of which occur a single time. Clones ranked in the top ten supply 30% to 35% of the sample. Sample: memory CD8+ T cells from PBMCs. The meaning of the sample's cell subset or site label: CD45RO+ cells pooled with CCR7-negative TemRA cells. The receptors come from a man younger than 30 in good health. Some clones in this sample may be carry-over from other donors' samples.

This chain joins TRBV19 and TRBJ1-5, with D perhaps matching TRBD1 (5 bases). V shed 1 base and J shed 4 bases, with 14 bases lying between them. The CDR3 length is 16 residues. From germline, CDR1 is LNHDA and CDR2 SQIVND (reference sequence). The CDR3 reads CASSIGGGDWNQPQHF. CDR3 sequence (DNA): TGTGCCAGTAGTATAGGTGGGGGGGACTGGAATCAGCCCCAGCATTTT.

This chain connects TRBV27 to TRBJ1-1; 7 bases agree with TRBD1. V was pared by 3 bases and J by 4 bases, with 11 bases of the junction left unmatched. The germline gives CDR1 MNHEY, CDR2 SMNVEV (reference sequence). The CDR3 length is 16 residues. The CDR3 sequence is CASSFTRGRLVTEAFF. The DNA of the CDR3 is TGTGCCAGCAGTTTCACGAGGGGGCGATTGGTCACTGAAGCTTTCTTT.

This chain uses TRBV7-2 with TRBJ1-3; tentative D call: TRBD1 (5 bases). Trimming took off 3 bases at V and 0 bases at J, with 18 bases between the two ends. Per the germline V gene, CDR1 is SGHTA and CDR2 is FQGNSA. The CDR3 spans 18 residues. The chain's CDR3 is CASSFGADWDSSGNTIYF. CDR3 bases: TGTGCCAGCAGCTTCGGTGCCGACTGGGACTCCTCTGGAAACACCATATATTTT.

This clone was recorded only once. The genes are TRBV28 and TRBJ2-1; tentative D call: TRBD2 (5 bases). The ends were cut back, 6 bases at V and 11 bases at J, with 14 bases in the middle. Germline assignment: CDR1 MDHEN and CDR2 SYDVKM. The length of the CDR3 is 12 residues. CDR3 nucleotides: TGTGCCAGCAGGCCACCCGAGGGAAAGCAGTTCTTC. This encodes CASRPPEGKQFF.

Of note for this clone: The same CDR3 is also encoded by other DNA sequences in this sample. The chain links TRBV7-9 to TRBJ1-5; D gene ambiguous. This CDR3 is built from 14 residues. Germline V CDR1 and CDR2: SEHNR, FQNEAQ (reference sequence). Trimming took 3 bases from V and 1 from J, leaving 7 bases between them. CDR3 in amino acids: CASSFVDSNQPQHF. CDR3 nucleotide sequence: TGTGCCAGCAGCTTCGTGGACAGCAATCAGCCCCAGCATTTT.

Written as DNA, the CDR3 is TGTGCCAGCAGCCTCCGGCCCCCGGGAGGGCAGCCCCAGCATTTT. It codes for CASSLRPPGGQPQHF. This chain uses TRBV28 with TRBJ1-5; no definite D call. Germline-derived CDR1 and CDR2 are MDHEN and SYDVKM. The ends were cut back, 6 bases at V and 7 bases at J, with 19 bases in the middle. The length of the CDR3 is 15 residues.

The rearrangement links TRBV27 to TRBJ2-1; D call uncertain. This CDR3 has 16 amino acids. The V gene's germline CDR1 is MNHEY and CDR2 SMNVEV (reference sequence). V lost 2 bases, J lost 3 bases, and 14 bases lay in between. This chain's CDR3 is CASSLGPPHLYNEQFF. CDR3 bases: TGTGCCAGCAGTTTAGGACCCCCTCACCTCTACAATGAGCAGTTCTTC.

The V and J genes are TRBV10-2 and TRBJ1-1, with 10 bases that match TRBD1. Germline V lookup: CDR1 WSHSY, CDR2 SAAADI. The CDR3 spans 17 residues. Trimming took 0 bases from V and 4 from J; bases not matched to a gene: 8. The CDR3, as DNA: TGCGCCAGCAGTGAGTCGTATCGGACAGGGGGAGGCACTGAAGCTTTCTTT. Its protein is CASSESYRTGGGTEAFF.

The V gene is TRBV5-1, the J gene TRBJ2-1; 9 bases are a match to TRBD2. Germline V gene data show CDR1 as SGHRS and CDR2 as YFSETQ. Trimming removed 4 bases from V and 7 bases from J; junction bases left unmatched: 9. The CDR3 consists of 15 residues. The CDR3 nucleotides read TGCGCCAGCAGCATAATAGCGGGAGCGAAGAATGAGCAGTTCTTC. Translating it yields CASSIIAGAKNEQFF. Drawing the rest from reference TRBV5-1 and TRBJ2-1, the complete variable domain is KAGVTQTPRYLIKTRGQQVTLSCSPISGHRSVSWYQQTPGQGLQFLFEYFSETQRNKGNFPGRFSGRQFSNSRSEMNVSTLELGDSALYLCASSIIAGAKNEQFFGPGTRLTVL.

This clone was counted once. The V call is TRBV28, the J call TRBJ2-7; tentatively, D is TRBD2 (6 bases). In germline, CDR1 is MDHEN, CDR2 SYDVKM. V was shortened by 2 bases and J by 3 bases, with 14 bases between the two germline ends. This CDR3 spans 15 amino acids. The CDR3, as DNA: TGTGCCAGCAGTTTACAGCCGGGAGCGGTCTACGAGCAGTACTTC. Encoded protein: CASSLQPGAVYEQYF.

This chain uses TRBV6-1 with TRBJ2-1; 10 bases align to TRBD1. CDR3 size: 13 residues. The V gene's germline CDR1 is MNHNS and CDR2 SASEGT. J gave up 15 bases and V 4 bases, and 9 bases lay outside the gene matches. The CDR3 loop is CASSGDRGSEGFF. CDR3 nucleotides: TGTGCCAGCAGTGGGGACAGGGGATCAGAGGGGTTCTTC.

V usage is TRBV6-1 and J usage is TRBJ1-1; D is possibly TRBD1 (6 bases). The CDR3 is 16 amino acids. Trimming removed 2 bases at V and 5 bases at J, with 18 bases between. Germline CDR1 reads MNHNS; CDR2 reads SASEGT. CDR3 protein: CASSELGRGPWTEAFF. Here the CDR3 DNA reads TGTGCCAGCAGTGAACTGGGCAGGGGTCCGTGGACTGAAGCTTTCTTT.

CDR3 region: CASSDGFAGRLDGYTF. The CDR3 DNA follows: TGTGCCAGCAGTGACGGATTTGCGGGGCGCTTGGATGGCTACACCTTC. J is TRBJ1-2 and V is TRBV6-4; TRBD1 might be the D (5 bases). The CDR3 totals 16 residues. The germline V gene has CDR1 MRHNA and CDR2 SNTAGT. V lost 2 bases to trimming and J lost 6 bases, with 19 bases between them.

V gene TRBV7-9 combines with J gene TRBJ1-4; D gene uncertain. This CDR3 is built from 16 residues. V dropped 5 bases and J dropped 8 bases, with 21 bases sitting between them. CDR1 is SEHNR, CDR2 FQNEAQ, per germline (reference sequence). The CDR3 region has the DNA TGTGCCAGCAGCCTGGATCGGCAGCCTGGAGGCGAAAAACTGTTTTTT. This gives the protein CASSLDRQPGGEKLFF.

CDR3 DNA sequence: TGTGCCAGCAGTTTTGTACCAGGGTTCGCTGAAGCTTTCTTT. Translation: CASSFVPGFAEAFF. The chain uses TRBV28 and TRBJ1-1; D possibly corresponds to TRBD1 (5 bases). CDR1 is MDHEN, CDR2 SYDVKM, per germline. Trimming stripped 3 bases from V and 6 bases from J, with 14 bases between. This CDR3 is built from 14 residues. The complete variable domain, with remaining parts taken from reference TRBV28 and TRBJ1-1, reads DVKVTQSSRYLVKRTGEKVFLECVQDMDHENMFWYRQDPGLGLRLIYFSYDVKMKEKGDIPEGYSVSREKKERFSLILESASTNQTSMYLCASSFVPGFAEAFFGQGTRLTVV.

CDR3 DNA: TGTGCCAGCAGTTTATTAGGGGCGGGAGGTGGCAATGAGCAGTTCTTC. Amino acid sequence: CASSLLGAGGGNEQFF. The chain couples TRBV27 to TRBJ2-1; 8 bases map to TRBD2. The CDR3 extends over 16 amino acids. V trimming: 1 base; J trimming: 6 bases; junction bases outside the gene matches: 8. In germline, CDR1 is MNHEY, CDR2 SMNVEV (reference sequence).

J is TRBJ2-7 and V is TRBV7-8; D gene unclear. With 2 bases removed from V and 1 base from J, the gap between germline ends came to 18 bases. There are 17 residues in the CDR3. In germline, CDR1 is SGHVS, CDR2 FQNEAQ. CDR3 sequence reads: CASSLNSRNSLSYEQYF. The CDR3 DNA reads as TGTGCCAGCAGCTTAAACAGCCGTAACTCGCTTTCCTACGAGCAGTACTTC.

J is TRBJ1-6 and V is TRBV2; possible D gene TRBD1, 5 bases. V lost 5 bases and J 7 bases, leaving 18 bases between the germline ends. The CDR3 is made up of 16 amino acids. CDR1 is SNHLY, CDR2 FYNNEI, per germline. CDR3 nucleotide sequence: TGTGCCAGCAGTTTTCTCCGCGACAGATTGAATTCACCCCTCCACTTT. This codes for CASSFLRDRLNSPLHF.

The V gene is TRBV4-1, the J gene TRBJ1-1; D remains unclear. V was shortened by 8 bases and J by 3 bases, with 16 bases between the two germline ends. The germline gives CDR1 MGHRA, CDR2 YSYEKL. The CDR3 spans 14 residues. Written as DNA, the CDR3 is TGCGCCAGCTATGAAGAGATAACCTACACTGAAGCTTTCTTT. Protein sequence: CASYEEITYTEAFF.

The chain uses TRBV6-1 and TRBJ2-1, with TRBD1 matching over 9 bases. CDR1 is MNHNS, CDR2 SASEGT, per germline. Trimming took 4 bases from V and 1 from J; bases not matched to a gene: 2. The CDR3 consists of 15 residues. The CDR3 DNA reads TGTGCCAGCAGTGGGGGGACAGGGTCCTACAATGAGCAGTTCTTC. Residues: CASSGGTGSYNEQFF.

This chain uses TRBV14 with TRBJ2-7, with D unclear. V was clipped by 7 bases and J by 8 bases, with 18 bases between them. This CDR3 is 13 amino acids long. From germline, CDR1 is SGHDN and CDR2 FVKESK. CDR3 loop: CASTSQDNYQQYF. The CDR3 region has the DNA TGTGCCAGCACCAGCCAAGATAATTACCAGCAGTACTTC.

The chain is built from TRBV18 and TRBJ2-6, with 8 nucleotides matching TRBD1. Trimming took 6 bases from V and 2 from J; bases not matched to a gene: 27. Germline loops: CDR1 KGHSH, CDR2 LQKENI. The CDR3 contains 23 residues. The CDR3: CASSPRGPGQVTLDSTGANVLTF. As DNA, the CDR3 is TGTGCCAGCTCCCCAAGGGGCCCGGGACAGGTGACCCTTGATTCTACTGGGGCCAACGTCCTGACTTTC.

This clone was counted a single time. J is TRBJ2-7 and V is TRBV30; 9 bases are shared with TRBD1. The CDR3 contains 15 residues. CDR1 is GTSNPN and CDR2 is SVGIG in the germline V gene (reference sequence). The J segment lost 2 bases and the V segment lost 1 base, leaving 6 bases of the junction unmatched. Here the CDR3 reads CAWSAKGQGTYEQYF. In DNA form, the CDR3 reads TGTGCCTGGAGTGCCAAGGGACAGGGTACCTACGAGCAGTACTTC.

Worth noting for this clone: The sample has other DNA sequences that encode this CDR3 too. The chain recombines TRBV7-9 with TRBJ2-1; 7 positions match TRBD2. J lost 4 bases, V lost 4 bases, and 4 bases had no gene match. The CDR3 runs to 14 residues. Germline V gene lookup returns CDR1 SEHNR and CDR2 FQNEAQ (reference sequence). CDR3 sequence: CASSSGGSYNEQFF. For the CDR3, the DNA is TGTGCCAGCAGCTCGGGGGGTTCGTACAATGAGCAGTTCTTC. Full variable domain (outside the CDR3, taken from reference TRBV7-9 and TRBJ2-1): DTGVSQNPRHKITKRGQNVTFRCDPISEHNRLYWYRQTLGQGPEFLTYFQNEAQLEKSRLLSDRFSAERPKGSFSTLEIQRTEQGDSAMYLCASSSGGSYNEQFFGPGTRLTVL.

The CDR3 region has the DNA TGTGCCAGCAGCTGGAACAACAGGGGGCCCACCTACGAGCAGTACTTC. It is translated as CASSWNNRGPTYEQYF. The genes are TRBV5-5 and TRBJ2-7; 9 bases are shared with TRBD1. This CDR3 is built from 16 residues. Looked up from germline, CDR1 is SGHKS and CDR2 is YYEKEE (reference sequence). V lost 3 bases, J lost 2 bases, and 9 bases stayed unmatched.

V and J are TRBV6-5 and TRBJ2-1; TRBD2 aligns across 7 bases. CDR1 and CDR2 (germline): MNHEY, SVGAGI. The V and J ends lost 4 bases and 9 bases, in that order; junction bases with no gene match: 12. The CDR3 is 15 residues long. The CDR3 reads CASSSPGLKRGEQFF. The CDR3, as DNA: TGTGCCAGCAGTTCCCCGGGACTAAAACGGGGTGAGCAGTTCTTC.